This entry lists 18 T cell receptor beta chains sequenced from one sample in a study of blood T cell repertoires in COVID-19. The table came from immunoSEQ multiplex PCR; TCRdb's copy has only in-frame clones and leaves some out. Among about 260,000 clones listed, over 75% were seen once. The sequenced sample was peripheral blood. These receptors all stem from a woman between 65 and 79 years old with COVID-19, enrolled during active disease.

The chain couples TRBV9 to TRBJ2-7, with D hard to call. Germline lookup yields CDR1 SGDLS and CDR2 YYNGEE. The V gene lost 4 bases and the J gene lost 2 bases, with 13 bases spanning the gap. This CDR3 has 14 residues. The CDR3: CASSPVLLPYEQYF. Written as DNA, the CDR3 is TGTGCCAGCAGCCCAGTCCTTCTGCCCTACGAGCAGTACTTC.

The gene calls are TRBV30 and TRBJ1-1, with TRBD1 matching 9 bases. The J segment lost 3 bases and the V segment lost 0 bases, leaving 5 bases of the junction unmatched. This CDR3 is built from 15 residues. Germline V gives CDR1 GTSNPN, CDR2 SVGIG (reference sequence). CDR3 sequence (DNA): TGTGCCTGGAGTGTACCGAGACAGGGGGACACTGAAGCTTTCTTT. This gives the protein CAWSVPRQGDTEAFF.

J is TRBJ2-7 and V is TRBV2, with 7 positions matching TRBD2. CDR3 size: 14 residues. The V segment lost 6 bases and the J segment 1 base; nucleotides outside the gene matches: 6. Germline V gene sequence: CDR1 SNHLY, CDR2 FYNNEI. CDR3 region: CASRREVLSYEQYF. Here the CDR3 DNA reads TGTGCCAGCAGACGGGAGGTCCTTTCCTACGAGCAGTACTTC.

This clone was detected once. This CDR3 is also generated by other DNA sequences in the sample. The V and J genes are TRBV7-9 and TRBJ2-3; 13 bases are shared with TRBD2. This CDR3 spans 16 amino acids. Germline trimming cut 5 bases from V and 3 bases from J; bases unmatched to any gene: 5. The germline gives CDR1 SEHNR, CDR2 FQNEAQ (reference sequence). Here the CDR3 reads CASSPGLAGDTDTQYF. DNA for the CDR3: TGTGCCAGCAGCCCCGGACTAGCGGGAGATACAGATACGCAGTATTTT.

This rearrangement joins TRBV5-6 to TRBJ1-6, with D possibly being TRBD1 (6 bases). Germline values: CDR1 SGHDT, CDR2 YYEEEE. The CDR3 has 15 amino acids. Trimming removed 0 bases from V and 5 bases from J, with 9 bases in between. The CDR3 coding sequence is TGTGCCAGCAGCTTGGTGGACAGAAATAATTCACCCCTCCACTTT. This gives the protein CASSLVDRNNSPLHF.

V and J are TRBV19 and TRBJ1-4; D might be TRBD1 (6 bases). Germline-derived CDR1 and CDR2 are LNHDA and SQIVND (reference sequence). Trimming pared 3 bases from V and 8 bases from J, leaving 13 bases between. The CDR3 length is 14 residues. For the CDR3, the DNA is TGTGCCAGTAGTATCCTGCGGGGGCGGGAAAAACTGTTTTTT. Translation gives CASSILRGREKLFF.

Written as DNA, the CDR3 is TGTGCCAGCAGCGGGACTAGCGGGAGGTTCGATGGGCAGTACTTC. It codes for CASSGTSGRFDGQYF. The V call is TRBV28, the J call TRBJ2-7; the match to TRBD2 covers 15 bases. J was trimmed by 9 bases and V by 6 bases; bases with no gene match: 9. Germline CDR1 is MDHEN and CDR2 is SYDVKM. The CDR3 spans 15 residues.

With regard to this clone: Other DNA sequences in this sample translate to the same CDR3. The CDR3 loop reads CASRRTGGTEAFF. In DNA, the CDR3 is TGTGCCAGCAGAAGGACAGGGGGCACTGAAGCTTTCTTT. V gene TRBV27 combines with J gene TRBJ1-1; 10 bases are shared with TRBD1. Unmatched junction bases numbered 2, after V lost 6 bases and J lost 4 bases. There are 13 residues in the CDR3. CDR1 is MNHEY, CDR2 SMNVEV, per germline (reference sequence).

The chain uses TRBV9 and TRBJ2-3, with D tentatively TRBD2 (6 bases). From germline, CDR1 is SGDLS and CDR2 YYNGEE. Trimming pared 3 bases from V and 5 bases from J, leaving 10 bases between. The CDR3 runs 13 residues. The CDR3 DNA reads TGTGCCAGCAGCGGGACCGGGAGAGATACGCAGTATTTT. It specifies CASSGTGRDTQYF.

The chain joins TRBV6-5 to TRBJ1-1; 9 nucleotides align to TRBD1. From germline, CDR1 is MNHEY and CDR2 SVGAGI. The CDR3 runs to 14 residues. Losses at the gene ends were 6 bases for V and 3 bases for J; bases not matched to a gene: 5. CDR3 DNA sequence: TGTGCCAGCAGCCCCGGGACAGGGTACACTGAAGCTTTCTTT. It codes for CASSPGTGYTEAFF.

CDR3 nucleotides: TGTGCCAGTAGTATATTAGTCAGGGGGGAAACTGAAGCTTTCTTT. This translates into CASSILVRGETEAFF. This chain links TRBV19 with TRBJ1-1, with 7 bases matching TRBD1. CDR3 length equals 15 residues. Germline-derived CDR1 and CDR2 are LNHDA and SQIVND (reference sequence). The V segment lost 2 bases and the J segment 5 bases; nucleotides outside the gene matches: 8.

Concerning this clone itself: The junction shows a germline mismatch at one end, possibly a read error. The chain joins TRBV5-1 to TRBJ2-7; 8 positions agree with TRBD1. Per germline, CDR1 SGHRS and CDR2 YFSETQ. CDR3 length equals 14 residues. As DNA, the CDR3 is TGCGCCAGCACCTTGCAGGGGGCGAGCTACGAGCAGTACTTC. It specifies CASTLQGASYEQYF.

The chain is built from TRBV7-3 and TRBJ1-3; D is perhaps TRBD1 (5 bases). The CDR3 is made up of 13 amino acids. From germline, CDR1 is SGHTA and CDR2 FQGTGA. V was clipped by 4 bases and J by 2 bases, with 6 bases between them. CDR3 amino acids: CASSSGTGNTIYF. The CDR3 nucleotides read TGTGCCAGCAGCTCAGGGACTGGAAACACCATATATTTT.

This chain links TRBV18 with TRBJ1-1, with 8 bases fitting TRBD1. V gave up 5 bases and J gave up 1 base; unmatched junction bases: 12. The CDR3 has 17 residues. Germline lookup yields CDR1 KGHSH and CDR2 LQKENI. In DNA form, the CDR3 reads TGTGCCAGCTCAAATTACAGGGGGGCGGATGGGAACACTGAAGCTTTCTTT. This codes for CASSNYRGADGNTEAFF.

The rearrangement uses TRBV4-3 and TRBJ2-7, with 11 bases identical to TRBD2. The germline gives CDR1 LGHNA, CDR2 YSLEER. The length of the CDR3 is 17 residues. The trim removed 0 bases at V and 2 bases at J, leaving 6 bases unmatched. This CDR3 reads CASSQEGTSGAPYEQYF. The CDR3 DNA follows: TGCGCCAGCAGCCAAGAGGGGACTAGCGGAGCGCCCTACGAGCAGTACTTC.

The chain uses TRBV5-4 and TRBJ2-7, with 11 bases aligning to TRBD2. The V segment lost 2 bases and the J segment 3 bases; nucleotides outside the gene matches: 4. Looked up from germline, CDR1 is SGHNT and CDR2 is YYREEE (reference sequence). The CDR3 length is 15 residues. CDR3 sequence reads: CASSFRTSGRYEQYF. The CDR3 region has the DNA TGTGCCAGCAGCTTCCGGACTAGCGGGCGCTACGAGCAGTACTTC. Complete variable domain (other parts from reference TRBV5-4 and TRBJ2-7): ETGVTQSPTHLIKTRGQQVTLRCSSQSGHNTVSWYQQALGQGPQFIFQYYREEENGRGNFPPRFSGLQFPNYSSELNVNALELDDSALYLCASSFRTSGRYEQYFGPGTRLTVT.

This sequence joins TRBV7-2 and TRBJ1-5; perhaps TRBD1 as D (5 bases). The CDR3 covers 14 residues. With 5 bases removed from V and 0 bases from J, the gap between germline ends came to 8 bases. Germline V gene sequence: CDR1 SGHTA, CDR2 FQGNSA. CDR3 sequence: CASSTDNSNQPQHF. The CDR3 bases are TGTGCCAGCAGCACGGACAATAGCAATCAGCCCCAGCATTTT.

The rearrangement joins TRBV3-1 (or the pseudogene TRBV3-2) to TRBJ2-2, with 8 nucleotides matching TRBD1. Germline trimming cut 4 bases from V and 4 bases from J; bases unmatched to any gene: 8. This CDR3 region has 16 residues. The V gene's germline CDR1 is LGHDT and CDR2 YNNKEL (reference sequence). CDR3 sequence: CASSLGNTGGTGELFF. DNA of the CDR3: TGTGCCAGCAGCCTCGGAAACACAGGGGGCACCGGGGAGCTGTTTTTT.